This is a list of T cell receptor beta chains from one sample in a study of blood T cells in healthy people across ages. One entry per CDR3 protein results from TCRdb running MiXCR on the 5' RACE reads. Found here are about 1.6 million distinct CDR3 sequences, 30% to 35% of them singletons; the top ten hold around 11%. The source material was blood. The source of these receptors is a woman aged 25 to 39 in good health. The CDR3 runs from the conserved cysteine through the conserved F or W. The D gene is left open where the match is weak. Clone size is shown for a subset of rows, as once, few, many or a class of expanded clone.

TRBJ2-1 TRBD2 TRBV29-1 many CSVGGGTYNEQFF TGCAGCGTGGGGGGGGGTACCTACAATGAGCAGTTCTTC
TRBJ1-1 . TRBV24-1 . CATSKQGSEAFF TGTGCCACCAGTAAACAGGGTTCTGAAGCTTTCTTT
TRBJ1-4 . TRBV19 . CASSMYPRRTGSEKLFF TGTGCCAGTAGTATGTACCCCCGGAGGACCGGCTCGGAAAAACTGTTTTTT
TRBJ2-7 TRBD2 TRBV12-3/TRBV12-4 . CASSFVPGGYYEQYF TGTGCCAGCAGTTTCGTTCCGGGGGGGTACTACGAGCAGTACTTC
TRBJ2-7 . TRBV2 few CASSESSPYEQYF TGTGCCAGCAGTGAGTCTAGCCCCTACGAGCAGTACTTC
TRBJ2-5 TRBD1 TRBV25-1 . CASRRGPQGPNNEQYF TGTGCCAGCAGGAGGGGGCCACAGGGCCCTAACAATGAGCAGTACTTC
TRBJ2-7 . TRBV7-9 . CASSVVGRLEQYF TGTGCCAGCAGCGTGGTGGGGCGTCTCGAGCAGTACTTC
TRBJ2-3 TRBD2 TRBV12-3/TRBV12-4 . CATQGAGTSGRALKDTQYF TGTGCCACACAGGGGGCCGGGACTAGCGGGAGGGCCTTGAAAGATACGCAGTATTTT
TRBJ2-1 TRBD2 TRBV5-1 . CASSPGTSAEFF TGCGCCAGCAGCCCCGGGACTAGCGCCGAGTTCTTC
TRBJ2-7 TRBD2 TRBV7-6 . CASSLGGTSGAYEQYF TGTGCCAGCAGCTTAGGGGGGACTAGCGGCGCCTACGAGCAGTACTTC
TRBJ2-7 TRBD1 TRBV6-6 . CASGSRGPTYEQYF TGTGCCAGCGGAAGCAGGGGGCCTACCTACGAGCAGTACTTC
TRBJ2-6 . TRBV21-1 . CASSKEKLNGASGANVRTF TGTGCCAGCAGCAAAGAAAAACTAAATGGGGCTTCTGGGGCCAACGTCCGGACTTTC
TRBJ2-5 . TRBV25-1 . CASSEYQGSQETQYF TGTGCCAGCAGCGAATACCAGGGGAGCCAAGAGACCCAGTACTTC
TRBJ2-7 . TRBV20-1 few CSARDSGTGGTYEQYF TGCAGTGCTAGAGATAGTGGAACAGGAGGAACCTACGAGCAGTACTTC
TRBJ2-5 TRBD2 TRBV20-1 . CSARGGTSGGGLRETQYF TGCAGTGCTAGAGGCGGGACTAGCGGGGGAGGGCTGAGGGAGACCCAGTACTTC
TRBJ2-7 TRBD2 TRBV18 . CASSPIHRLAGEGTYEQYF TGTGCCAGCTCACCAATCCACCGACTAGCGGGAGAGGGAACCTACGAGCAGTACTTC
TRBJ2-3 TRBD2 TRBV4-2 few CASRLGLAEGDTQYF TGTGCCAGCAGGCTGGGACTAGCGGAAGGGGATACGCAGTATTTT
TRBJ2-3 . TRBV6-1 . CASSLATHSTDTQYF TGTGCCAGCAGTTTAGCGACCCATAGCACAGATACGCAGTATTTT